The clone carrying this T cell receptor beta chain was recorded once. This record comes from a study of cytomegalovirus exposure and HLA in healthy donors. PCR was performed using 60 Vbeta and 13 Jbeta primers. Sequenced by immunoSEQ multiplex PCR; TCRdb stores in-frame clones only, minus some. The table includes roughly 100,000 clones, under 85% detected once. The V gene's germline CDR1 is SGHDN and CDR2 FVKESK. Trimming removed 5 bases from V and 3 bases from J, with 13 bases in between. The CDR3 contains 14 residues. This TCR was sampled from a woman aged 40 to 50 in good health and CMV-seronegative. The genes are TRBV14 and TRBJ1-1; weak D call: TRBD1 (5 bases). The sample was PBMCs. The DNA of the CDR3 is TGTGCCAGCAGCACCAGGGTTTCATACACTGAAGCTTTCTTT. Translated, it gives CASSTRVSYTEAFF.